This T cell receptor (beta chain) was sequenced during a study of blood T cell repertoires in COVID-19. Participant ages covered about 18 to 100 years across about 25 US areas. Cohorts were based on clinical histories the participants reported. Only in-frame clones appear in the TCRdb table, and some are missing; sequencing was by immunoSEQ multiplex PCR. Altogether 300,000 to 350,000 clones are present, 88% being singletons, with the ten largest covering about 5%. The sequenced sample consisted of PBMCs or T cells enriched from blood (not recorded which). The receptor was derived from a man aged 30 to 39 who had recovered from COVID-19.

The CDR3 region has the DNA TGTGCCAGCAGCGAACTAGCGGGGGCGAACACCGGGGAGCTGTTTTTT. Translated, it gives CASSELAGANTGELFF. This chain uses TRBV27 with TRBJ2-2, with 11 positions matching TRBD2. This CDR3 is built from 16 residues. The V segment lost 6 bases and the J segment 0 bases; nucleotides outside the gene matches: 3. Germline CDR1 is MNHEY and CDR2 is SMNVEV (reference sequence).